This T cell receptor (beta chain) was captured in a study of T cells after somatic rescue of genetic block. TCRdb keeps only in-frame clones here, not all; method: immunoSEQ multiplex PCR. The data show 45,000 to 55,000 clones, approximately 96% seen once. The CDR3 covers 13 residues. Germline V CDR1 and CDR2: ENHRY, SYGVKD. Trimming cost V 3 bases and J 0 bases, with 6 bases left between them. Sequenced material: peripheral blood mononuclear cells (PBMCs). The sequence derives from a child less than two years old. The chain recombines TRBV10-3 with TRBJ2-7; D gene ambiguous. The CDR3 here is CAISDRNSYEQYF. The CDR3 DNA sequence: TGTGCCATCAGTGACCGGAACTCCTACGAGCAGTACTTC.